This T cell receptor (beta chain) was observed in a study of T cells in localized non-small cell lung cancer. With 7 bases removed from V and 0 bases from J, the gap between germline ends came to 12 bases. The CDR3 spans 15 residues. Germline V gives CDR1 MDHEN, CDR2 SYDVKM. As regards this clone: Its target is unknown.

The study, taken as a whole, reports: Among blood samples, higher T cell density accompanied longer overall survival.

Profiling relied on immunoSEQ multiplex PCR, and the TCRdb table lists in-frame clones only, not all of them. The top ten clones hold 21% of a sample with about 70,000 clones, approximately 87% of them seen once. This TCR was recovered from an older male donor with stage III squamous cell lung carcinoma. The V and J genes are TRBV28 and TRBJ1-4; no reliable D call. Sequenced here: peripheral blood, sampled before any cancer treatment. CDR3: CASTNPAATNEKLFF. The CDR3 nucleotides read TGTGCCAGCACAAACCCCGCCGCAACTAATGAAAAACTGTTTTTT.